The 2 T cell receptor beta chains below come from one sample, sequenced in a study of blood T cell repertoires in COVID-19. Sequencing used immunoSEQ multiplex PCR; TCRdb keeps in-frame clones, though not all of them. This table has a few hundred thousand clones, about 85% appearing once. The sample consisted of PBMCs or T cells enriched from blood (not recorded which). Receptors were obtained from a woman aged 25 to 39 who had recovered from COVID-19.

This chain connects TRBV18 to TRBJ1-4; perhaps TRBD1 as D (5 bases). The germline gives CDR1 KGHSH, CDR2 LQKENI. This CDR3 region has 15 residues. Trimming left V 2 bases short and J 6 bases short, with 13 bases between. CDR3 nucleotides: TGTGCCAGCTCACCAGTAGGGGCAGGTTATGAAAAACTGTTTTTT. Protein: CASSPVGAGYEKLFF.

V usage is TRBV27 and J usage is TRBJ2-5; 9 bases are shared with TRBD1. The CDR3 contains 16 residues. Germline lookup yields CDR1 MNHEY and CDR2 SMNVEV (reference sequence). V dropped 4 bases and J dropped 2; count of bases not matched to a gene: 8. The CDR3 bases are TGTGCCAGCAGTTCGGCGGACAGGGGCCGTCAAGAGACCCAGTACTTC. Amino acid sequence: CASSSADRGRQETQYF.